Detailed here is one TCR beta chain. In this sample, this clonotype turned up a few times. What this receptor recognizes is not known. Base qualities are not at hand, and no much larger clone is one base apart. This entry is derived from a study of T-cell memory formation after mild COVID-19 (dated by TCRdb to about 2021). Study-wide context: Most TCR sequence clusters were specific to one of the two donors. T-cell clones expanding and contracting after mild COVID-19 in two donors were tracked by longitudinal TCRalpha and TCRbeta repertoire sequencing. The cohort comprised two young, previously healthy adult volunteers, one female and one male.

PBMCs were isolated by Ficoll-Paque density gradient centrifugation. The listed sequencing device is Illumina NovaSeq 6000. TCRalpha and TCRbeta cDNA libraries were built by 5'RACE with constant-segment primers, adding sample barcodes and unique molecular identifiers. RNA was extracted from every sample with Trizol reagent. Library amplification was performed in two PCR steps, and a second sample barcode and Illumina TruSeq adapters were introduced in the second step. The libraries were sequenced on an Illumina NovaSeq using 2 x 150 bp paired-end reads. For the original study's pipeline: With migec v1.2.7, reads were demultiplexed and then collapsed into UMI-guided consensus sequences. Using mixcr v2.1.11, the UMI consensuses were aligned to TRA and TRB V and J templates and assembled into clonotypes. Clonotypes were classified as expanded or contracted when called significant by both edgeR and NoisET, with noise models trained on biological replicates. edgeR calls used a false discovery rate-adjusted p below 0.01 and a log2 fold-change threshold of 1. As an exploratory analysis of dynamics, max-normalized trajectories of the 1000 most abundant clonotypes were examined with PCA combined with hierarchical clustering. The CD4 or CD8 phenotype of responding clones was assigned using the separately sequenced CD4+ and CD8+ repertoires. TCRdb's own reprocessing of the public reads used fastp at Q25 and MiXCR and kept productive beta chains. For every CDR3 protein sequence, its rows merge into one entry that carries the most common genes and DNA. TCRdb, rather than the study authors, made the V and J calls. The sample table holds 85,000 to 120,000 distinct CDR3 sequences, of which approximately 15% were seen once. The ten largest clones represent more than 25% of the sample.

Including the terminal cysteine and phenylalanine, the CDR3 comprises 15 residues. Of all the DNA, just the CDR3 is kept, 45 bases in frame from base 1. Broader findings and caveats from the paper: SARS-CoV-2 specificity was not confirmed for the second-wave clones peaking on day 37. Contracting CD4+ clones appeared mostly in the CM and EM memory subsets, whereas CD8+ clones were enriched in EMRA. Clones contracting from day 15 to 85 had balanced CD4/CD8 phenotypes, while a second wave expanding from day 15 to 37 was biased towards CD4+. The detection of some responding clones in pre-infection memory suggests that pre-existing cross-reactive memory T cells joined the SARS-CoV-2 response. Only a couple of mild cases were covered in the study, and larger cohorts including severe cases with pre-infection samples were considered necessary.

The chain links TRBV21-1 with TRBJ2-6. TRBV21-1 is listed as a pseudogene. The sequenced material came from PBMCs or a T cell subset sorted from them (not recorded which). This sequence originates from an adult woman who had mild COVID-19 (a few samples of this study predate the infection). The sample titles of this study are shuffled in the database, so cell type and time point are left out; the donor was told from shared clones. The CDR3 is CASSLRLSGANVLTF. The DNA reads as follows: TGTGCCAGCAGCCTCCGACTCTCTGGGGCCAACGTCCTGACTTTC.